The 24 T cell receptor beta chains given below trace back to one sample, sequenced in a study of blood T cells in healthy people across ages (dated by TCRdb to the mid-2010s). Preparation of the library involved 5' RACE. The sequencer was an Illumina HiSeq 2500. The second PCR ran for about 6 to 12 cycles and used a J-beta primer mix along with a sample-barcoded 5' primer. TCRdb reanalyzed the raw reads on its own, using fastp at Q25 for trimming and MiXCR for clone calling, and kept in-frame beta chains. Each CDR3 protein appears once, grouped with its most common genes and DNA. In all, the sample holds 1.5 million to 2 million distinct CDR3 sequences, and around half of those were seen once. Approximately 2.1% of the sample is in the top ten clones. Material for sequencing was blood. The receptor set was obtained from a woman in her thirties or forties in good health.

In this sample, this clonotype turned up a few times. The chain couples TRBV12-3 or TRBV12-4 to TRBJ2-7, with 8 bases matching TRBD2. This CDR3 has 15 residues. With 2 bases clipped from V and 3 bases from J, the junction kept 6 bases outside the gene matches. The CDR3 spells CASSLRAGGNYEQYF. In DNA, the CDR3 is TGTGCCAGCAGTTTAAGGGCGGGGGGAAACTACGAGCAGTACTTC.

V gene TRBV6-2 or TRBV6-3 combines with J gene TRBJ2-5, with D possibly TRBD1 on 5 matching bases. CDR3 length: 15 amino acids. The V end was cut by 3 bases, the J end by 2 bases, with 13 bases between. Germline CDR1 reads MNHEY; CDR2 reads SVGEGT. The CDR3 reads CASSYTPTEQETQYF. For the CDR3, the DNA is TGTGCCAGCAGTTATACCCCGACAGAACAAGAGACCCAGTACTTC.

This chain joins TRBV7-6 and TRBJ2-2; 9 nucleotides agree with TRBD1. Trimming took 3 bases from V and 7 from J; bases not matched to a gene: 3. The CDR3 extends over 14 amino acids. Per germline, CDR1 SGHVS and CDR2 FNYEAQ. The chain's CDR3 is CASSLGQGYGELFF. Written as DNA, the CDR3 is TGTGCCAGCAGCTTGGGACAGGGATACGGGGAGCTGTTTTTT.

This clonotype was counted between two and nine times. The V call is TRBV28, the J call TRBJ1-5; maybe TRBD1 (6 bases). Trimming stripped 3 bases from V and 5 bases from J, with 11 bases between. The length of the CDR3 is 14 residues. Germline loops: CDR1 MDHEN, CDR2 SYDVKM. The CDR3 region has the DNA TGTGCCAGCAGTTTTGGACGGGGGCATCAGCCCCAGCATTTT. Its translation is CASSFGRGHQPQHF.

Only a few counts were recorded for this clonotype. The chain links TRBV4-3 to TRBJ2-4; TRBD1 aligns across 8 bases. Germline V CDR1 and CDR2: LGHNA, YSLEER. The CDR3 is 16 amino acids. The V gene end was trimmed by 1 base and the J gene end by 9 bases; junction bases not matched to a gene: 11. The CDR3 spells CASSQGAPGQATIQYF. The CDR3 DNA reads as TGCGCCAGCAGCCAAGGGGCGCCGGGACAGGCTACCATTCAGTACTTC.

Many counts were recorded for this clonotype. At one boundary the junction diverges from the germline segment, which might be a read error. V usage is TRBV5-1 and J usage is TRBJ2-7; 9 bases match TRBD1. Germline loops: CDR1 SGHRS, CDR2 YFSETQ. This CDR3 is 14 amino acids long. CDR3 bases: TGTGCCAGCAGCTTCCGGGACAGGGCCTACGAGCAGTACTTC. Translated, it gives CASSFRDRAYEQYF.

This chain connects TRBV20-1 to TRBJ1-5; maybe TRBD1 (6 bases). V was clipped by 1 base and J by 7 bases, with 17 bases between them. The CDR3 runs to 15 residues. In germline, CDR1 is DFQATT, CDR2 SNEGSKA (reference sequence). CDR3 residues: CSARVAWQGFQPQHF. In nucleotides, the CDR3 is TGCAGTGCTAGAGTTGCGTGGCAGGGGTTCCAGCCCCAGCATTTT.

This clonotype occurred a few times. This chain uses TRBV28 with TRBJ2-3, with no clear D. CDR3 size: 14 residues. Germline V gives CDR1 MDHEN, CDR2 SYDVKM. V dropped 6 bases and J dropped 2 bases, with 12 bases sitting between them. The CDR3 here is CASSSGPLTDTQYF. The CDR3, as DNA: TGTGCCAGCAGCTCCGGGCCCCTCACAGATACGCAGTATTTT.

The chain joins TRBV6-5 to TRBJ2-3, with TRBD2 matching 8 bases. CDR3 size: 15 residues. The trim removed 1 base at V and 3 bases at J, leaving 3 bases unmatched. CDR1 is MNHEY, CDR2 SVGAGI, per germline. The CDR3 region is CASSYFGGATDTQYF. DNA of the CDR3: TGTGCCAGCAGTTACTTCGGGGGGGCTACAGATACGCAGTATTTT.

V gene TRBV7-2 combines with J gene TRBJ1-1; 8 bases align to TRBD1. CDR1 is SGHTA and CDR2 is FQGNSA in the germline V gene. The CDR3 contains 16 residues. Germline trimming cut 5 bases from V and 7 bases from J; bases unmatched to any gene: 15. The CDR3 loop is CASSPRGGTGGNEAFF. CDR3 DNA sequence: TGTGCCAGCAGCCCACGTGGGGGGACAGGTGGCAATGAAGCTTTCTTT.

The chain employs TRBV11-2 and TRBJ2-7; 7 bases match TRBD1. The CDR3 is 14 residues long. Unmatched junction bases numbered 10, after V lost 4 bases and J lost 7 bases. Germline CDR1 reads SGHAT; CDR2 reads FQNNGV. The CDR3 spells CASSYRDSSNEQYF. CDR3 DNA: TGTGCCAGCAGCTACCGGGACAGTTCAAATGAGCAGTACTTC.

The chain recombines TRBV5-1 with TRBJ1-2; D is unclear. The CDR3 runs to 16 residues. The V gene's germline CDR1 is SGHRS and CDR2 YFSETQ. V was cut by 3 bases and J by 0 bases, with 15 bases left in between. CDR3 region: CASSSHLTDSNYGYTF. CDR3 bases: TGCGCCAGCAGCTCCCACCTGACGGACTCTAACTATGGCTACACCTTC.

Details on this clonotype: At one end the junction does not follow the germline gene, possibly because of a read error. CDR3 in amino acids: CASSLRDTTDPQYF. DNA for the CDR3: TGTGCCAGCAGCTTACGGGACACGACAGATCCGCAGTATTTT. The chain recombines TRBV7-2 with TRBJ2-3; tentative D call: TRBD1 (6 bases). Germline V CDR1 and CDR2: SGHTA, FQGNSA. The CDR3 runs 14 residues.

The gene calls are TRBV7-2 and TRBJ2-5; D unclear. V shed 2 bases and J shed 5 bases, with 9 bases lying between them. Germline CDR1 SGHTA, CDR2 FQGNSA. CDR3 size: 13 residues. This chain's CDR3 is CASSLSLWETQYF. The CDR3 DNA reads TGTGCCAGCAGCTTATCACTGTGGGAGACCCAGTACTTC.

The CDR3 loop reads CASSFYFLSGQEQETQYF. CDR3 DNA sequence: TGTGCCAGCAGTTTCTATTTTCTTTCGGGACAAGAACAAGAGACCCAGTACTTC. This chain connects TRBV28 to TRBJ2-5, with D possibly TRBD1 on 6 matching bases. Trimming pared 3 bases from V and 2 bases from J, leaving 22 bases between. This CDR3 has 18 residues. The germline V gene has CDR1 MDHEN and CDR2 SYDVKM. The whole variable domain, remainder taken from reference TRBV28 and TRBJ2-5, is DVKVTQSSRYLVKRTGEKVFLECVQDMDHENMFWYRQDPGLGLRLIYFSYDVKMKEKGDIPEGYSVSREKKERFSLILESASTNQTSMYLCASSFYFLSGQEQETQYFGPGTRLLVL.

Regarding this clonotype: One end of the junction does not line up with germline, which may come from a read error. The chain couples TRBV24-1 to TRBJ2-3; unclear D gene. The CDR3 is 16 amino acids. Germline assignment: CDR1 KGHDR and CDR2 SFDVKD. CDR3 sequence: CAASDNRAGILDTQYF. As DNA, the CDR3 is TGTGCCGCCAGTGATAATAGGGCTGGTATATTGGATACGCAGTATTTT.

This clonotype was detected only a few times. The V and J genes are TRBV20-1 and TRBJ2-1; weak D call: TRBD2 (5 bases). CDR3 length: 13 residues. The V and J ends lost 3 bases and 9 bases respectively, with 15 bases between them. Germline-derived CDR1 and CDR2 are DFQATT and SNEGSKA (reference sequence). CDR3 in amino acids: CSASRRTGGEQFF. DNA of the CDR3: TGCAGTGCTAGCCGCCGCACTGGAGGTGAGCAGTTCTTC.

Concerning this clonotype: Just one base apart from a much larger clone, this may be a read error. The chain is built from TRBV10-3 and TRBJ2-3; the D gene is possibly TRBD2 (5 bases). This CDR3 has 12 amino acids. Germline lookup yields CDR1 ENHRY and CDR2 SYGVKD. The CDR3 reads CAISLEGDAQYF. CDR3 nucleotides: TGTGCCATCAGTCTAGAGGGAGATGCGCAGTATTTT.

Points on this clonotype: The junction differs from germline at one of its ends, possibly a read error. The V and J genes are TRBV29-1 and TRBJ2-3; 9 nucleotides agree with TRBD2. Germline V gives CDR1 SQVTM, CDR2 ANQGSEA. The CDR3 is 15 amino acids. The CDR3 sequence is CSVDQTGTSTGTQYF. Here the CDR3 DNA reads TGCAGCGTTGACCAGACAGGGACTAGCACAGGTACGCAGTATTTT.

This clonotype was seen only a few times. The gene calls are TRBV29-1 and TRBJ2-5; D unresolved. Trimming took 6 bases from V and 5 from J, leaving 10 bases between them. Germline CDR1 and CDR2: SQVTM and ANQGSEA. This CDR3 has 11 residues. Written as DNA, the CDR3 is TGCAGCGTAGTAGTCGGGGAGACCCAGTACTTC. As protein: CSVVVGETQYF. The variable domain in full, completed from reference TRBV29-1 and TRBJ2-5, reads SAVISQKPSRDICQRGTSLTIQCQVDSQVTMMFWYRQQPGQSLTLIATANQGSEATYESGFVIDKFPISRPNLTFSTLTVSNMSPEDSSIYLCSVVVGETQYFGPGTRLLVL.

The chain uses TRBV29-1 and TRBJ2-3; tentatively, D is TRBD2 (7 bases). The CDR3 spans 14 residues. Germline CDR1 and CDR2: SQVTM and ANQGSEA. V was clipped by 0 bases and J by 9 bases, with 16 bases between them. The CDR3 nucleotides are TGCAGCGTTGAAGAAGGGGGGGAGTGGGGAACGCAGTATTTT. Amino acids: CSVEEGGEWGTQYF.

The chain recombines TRBV20-1 with TRBJ2-1; the match to TRBD1 covers 7 bases. The CDR3 is made up of 15 amino acids. The germline V gene encodes CDR1 DFQATT and CDR2 SNEGSKA (reference sequence). V was pared by 1 base and J by 4 bases, with 7 bases of the junction left unmatched. The CDR3 is CSARVRGRFYNEQFF. CDR3 DNA sequence: TGCAGTGCTAGAGTCAGGGGGAGATTTTACAATGAGCAGTTCTTC.

About this clonotype: A junction end diverges from the germline sequence, so it may reflect a read error. J is TRBJ2-2 and V is TRBV5-1, with 9 bases identical to TRBD1. CDR1 and CDR2 from the germline V gene are SGHRS and YFSETQ. The CDR3 totals 15 residues. CDR3 coding DNA: TGTGCCAGCAGCTTTGGGGACAGGGACACCGGGGAGCTGTTTTTT. Translated: CASSFGDRDTGELFF.

The chain links TRBV20-1 to TRBJ1-2; TRBD1 aligns across 7 bases. Germline lookup yields CDR1 DFQATT and CDR2 SNEGSKA (reference sequence). The CDR3 spans 14 residues. V was pared by 6 bases and J by 3 bases, with 10 bases of the junction left unmatched. CDR3 sequence (DNA): TGCAGTGCAAAGGGAAGAGGGGGCCACTATGGCTACACCTTC. Translated: CSAKGRGGHYGYTF.